The 14 T cell receptor beta chains reported below all come from one sample, sequenced in a study of cytomegalovirus exposure and HLA in healthy donors. The primer mix had 60 Vbeta and 13 Jbeta primers. Here immunoSEQ multiplex PCR was the method, and the copy in TCRdb shows in-frame clones only, minus some. The sample includes about 170,000 clones, 60% to 85% of them seen just once. Sequencing was carried out using PBMCs. These receptors were obtained from a female donor in good health and CMV-seronegative.

V usage is TRBV4-1 and J usage is TRBJ1-1; D is perhaps TRBD1 (5 bases). Deletions cut 4 bases from V and 1 base from J, with 10 bases between. CDR3 length: 14 amino acids. Germline V gene sequence: CDR1 MGHRA, CDR2 YSYEKL. The CDR3 sequence is CASSPTEANTEAFF. Here the CDR3 DNA reads TGCGCCAGCAGCCCGACAGAGGCGAACACTGAAGCTTTCTTT.

This clone appeared a few times. The chain employs TRBV5-1 and TRBJ2-3; maybe TRBD2 (5 bases). This CDR3 has 13 amino acids. Trimming removed 1 base from V and 5 bases from J, with 8 bases in between. The germline V gene has CDR1 SGHRS and CDR2 YFSETQ. CDR3 nucleotides: TGCGCCAGCAGCTTGTCAGAGGGAGATACGCAGTATTTT. It is translated as CASSLSEGDTQYF.

This chain uses TRBV5-6 with TRBJ2-7; TRBD1 matches at 7 bases. The CDR3 loop spans 15 amino acids. The ends lost 3 bases at V and 0 bases at J; junction bases unmatched: 6. CDR1 SGHDT and CDR2 YYEEEE come from the germline V gene. The CDR3 spells CASSWRTGSSYEQYF. DNA of the CDR3: TGTGCCAGCAGCTGGAGGACAGGCAGCTCCTACGAGCAGTACTTC.

This chain links TRBV13 with TRBJ2-2; unclear D gene. The CDR3 covers 19 residues. The germline V and J ends were trimmed by 2 bases and 3 bases, with 22 bases remaining between them. Germline V lookup: CDR1 PRHDT, CDR2 FYEKMQ (reference sequence). In nucleotides, the CDR3 is TGTGCCAGCAGCTTAAAACCATTCTTCATGGGTACAGACACCGGGGAGCTGTTTTTT. It encodes CASSLKPFFMGTDTGELFF. The full variable domain, with the rest looked up from reference TRBV13 and TRBJ2-2, is AAGVIQSPRHLIKEKRETATLKCYPIPRHDTVYWYQQGPGQDPQFLISFYEKMQSDKGSIPDRFSAQQFSDYHSELNMSSLELGDSALYFCASSLKPFFMGTDTGELFFGEGSRLTVL.

The CDR3 bases are TGCAGCGTTCTAAGCGGAAATAACTATGGCTACACCTTC. This gives the protein CSVLSGNNYGYTF. This chain joins TRBV29-1 and TRBJ1-2; D unclear. Germline CDR1 is SQVTM and CDR2 is ANQGSEA. The V and J ends lost 5 bases and 1 base respectively, with 11 bases between them. The CDR3 runs to 13 residues.

This chain uses TRBV4-1 with TRBJ2-7; tentative D call: TRBD2 (5 bases). The V end lost 0 bases, the J end lost 0 bases, and 15 bases lay between the germline ends. Germline CDR1 MGHRA, CDR2 YSYEKL. The CDR3 has 17 amino acids. The DNA for the CDR3 is TGCGCCAGCAGCCAAGAGGGAGCGTACCTAAGCTCCTACGAGCAGTACTTC. Protein sequence: CASSQEGAYLSSYEQYF.

The chain is built from TRBV19 and TRBJ1-1, with a tentative D call TRBD1 (5 bases). CDR1 is LNHDA and CDR2 is SQIVND in the germline V gene (reference sequence). Trimming stripped 7 bases from V and 0 bases from J, with 9 bases between. This CDR3 comprises 13 residues. The CDR3 coding sequence is TGTGCCAGTACCTCAGGGATGAACACTGAAGCTTTCTTT. Encoded protein: CASTSGMNTEAFF. Together with reference TRBV19 and TRBJ1-1, the CDR3 gives the full variable domain: DGGITQSPKYLFRKEGQNVTLSCEQNLNHDAMYWYRQDPGQGLRLIYYSQIVNDFQKGDIAEGYSVSREKKESFPLTVTSAQKNPTAFYLCASTSGMNTEAFFGQGTRLTVV.

This clone was counted a few times. The chain combines TRBV5-1 with TRBJ2-7; 11 bases line up with TRBD1. V was pared by 0 bases and J by 2 bases, with 4 bases of the junction left unmatched. The germline CDR1 and CDR2 sequences are SGHRS and YFSETQ. This CDR3 is 16 amino acids long. CDR3 DNA sequence: TGCGCCAGCAGCTTGGGAGGACAGGGGGCGACCTACGAGCAGTACTTC. It yields the protein CASSLGGQGATYEQYF.

The table lists this clone with a few counts. The V gene is TRBV19, the J gene TRBJ2-5; 7 nucleotides line up with TRBD1. After removal of 5 bases from V and 3 bases from J, the junction contained 6 bases not matched to a gene. The CDR3 is made up of 14 amino acids. The germline V gene has CDR1 LNHDA and CDR2 SQIVND (reference sequence). The CDR3: CASSVTGAKETQYF. The CDR3 nucleotides read TGTGCCAGTAGTGTTACAGGGGCTAAAGAGACCCAGTACTTC.

The gene calls are TRBV7-8 and TRBJ2-1; 11 bases match TRBD2. With 5 bases clipped from V and 9 bases from J, the junction kept 9 bases outside the gene matches. CDR3 length equals 15 residues. Looked up from germline, CDR1 is SGHVS and CDR2 is FQNEAQ. CDR3 in DNA: TGTGCCAGCAGCCTCCTTACTAGCGGGGGTGGTGAGCAGTTCTTC. Protein product: CASSLLTSGGGEQFF.

The V call is TRBV9, the J call TRBJ2-3; 9 bases agree with TRBD1. Unmatched junction bases numbered 9, after V lost 4 bases and J lost 3 bases. Germline CDR1 and CDR2: SGDLS and YYNGEE. CDR3 length: 16 residues. CDR3 amino acids: CASSHRQGGLTDTQYF. For the CDR3, the DNA is TGTGCCAGCAGCCACCGACAGGGGGGTTTAACAGATACGCAGTATTTT.

V usage is TRBV7-8 and J usage is TRBJ2-7; D might be TRBD1 (5 bases). With 5 bases removed from V and 1 base from J, the gap between germline ends came to 15 bases. Germline V gives CDR1 SGHVS, CDR2 FQNEAQ. The CDR3 covers 15 residues. The DNA for the CDR3 is TGTGCCAGCAGCCCCCGCCTCCCAGGGTCCTACGAGCAGTACTTC. It yields the protein CASSPRLPGSYEQYF. The full variable domain, in which reference TRBV7-8 and TRBJ2-7 provide the parts outside the CDR3, is GAGVSQSPRYKVAKRGQDVALRCDPISGHVSLFWYQQALGQGPEFLTYFQNEAQLDKSGLPSDRFFAERPEGSVSTLKIQRTQQEDSAVYLCASSPRLPGSYEQYFGPGTRLTVT.

This sequence joins TRBV7-8 and TRBJ2-3; 8 bases fit TRBD2. Germline V lookup: CDR1 SGHVS, CDR2 FQNEAQ. The CDR3 contains 17 residues. V trimming: 5 bases; J trimming: 0 bases; junction bases outside the gene matches: 10. The CDR3 is CASSKGGSGRSTDTQYF. The DNA for the CDR3 is TGTGCCAGCAGCAAAGGGGGGAGCGGGAGAAGCACAGATACGCAGTATTTT.

V is TRBV5-6 and J is TRBJ2-2, with D tentatively TRBD1 (5 bases). This CDR3 spans 16 amino acids. Germline V gives CDR1 SGHDT, CDR2 YYEEEE. V was clipped by 4 bases and J by 1 base, with 14 bases between them. The CDR3 coding sequence is TGTGCCAGCAGCCCTGCTAGGACACTGAACACCGGGGAGCTGTTTTTT. It encodes CASSPARTLNTGELFF.